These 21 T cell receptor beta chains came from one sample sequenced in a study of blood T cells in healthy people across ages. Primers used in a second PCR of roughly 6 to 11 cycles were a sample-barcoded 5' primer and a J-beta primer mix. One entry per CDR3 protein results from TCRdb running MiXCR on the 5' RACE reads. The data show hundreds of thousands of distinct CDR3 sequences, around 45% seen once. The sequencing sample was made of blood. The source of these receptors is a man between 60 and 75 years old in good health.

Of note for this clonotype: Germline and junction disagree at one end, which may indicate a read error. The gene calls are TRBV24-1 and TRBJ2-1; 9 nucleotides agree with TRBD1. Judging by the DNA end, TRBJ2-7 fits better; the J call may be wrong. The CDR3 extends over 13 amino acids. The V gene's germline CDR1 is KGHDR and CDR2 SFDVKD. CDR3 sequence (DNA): TGTTCCACCGGGACAGGGACCTACAATGAGCAGTACTTC. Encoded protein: CSTGTGTYNEQYF.

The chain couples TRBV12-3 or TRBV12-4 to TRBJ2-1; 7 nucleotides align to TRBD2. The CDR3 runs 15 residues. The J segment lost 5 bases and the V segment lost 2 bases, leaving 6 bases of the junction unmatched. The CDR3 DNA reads TGTGCCAGCAGTTTATTCGGGACTAAGAACAATGAGCAGTTCTTC. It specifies CASSLFGTKNNEQFF.

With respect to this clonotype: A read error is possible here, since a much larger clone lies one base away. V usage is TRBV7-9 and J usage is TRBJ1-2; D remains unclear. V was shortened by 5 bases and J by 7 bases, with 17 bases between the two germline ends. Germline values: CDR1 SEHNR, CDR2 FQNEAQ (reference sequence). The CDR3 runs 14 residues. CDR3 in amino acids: CASSVSSRTSGYTF. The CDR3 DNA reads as TGTGCCAGCAGCGTGTCGTCCCGGACGAGTGGCTACACCTTC.

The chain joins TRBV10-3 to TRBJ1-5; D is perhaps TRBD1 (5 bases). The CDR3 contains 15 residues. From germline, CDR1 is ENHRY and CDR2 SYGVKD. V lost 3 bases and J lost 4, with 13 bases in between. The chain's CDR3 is CAISDGSGTNQPQHF. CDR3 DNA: TGTGCCATCAGTGACGGATCCGGGACGAATCAGCCCCAGCATTTT.

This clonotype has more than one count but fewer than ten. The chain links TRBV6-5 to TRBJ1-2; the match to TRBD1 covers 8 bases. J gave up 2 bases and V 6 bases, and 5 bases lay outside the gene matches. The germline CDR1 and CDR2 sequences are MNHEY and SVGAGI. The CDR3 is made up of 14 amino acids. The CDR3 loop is CASRPGGVNYGYTF. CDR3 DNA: TGTGCCAGCAGACCAGGGGGCGTGAACTATGGCTACACCTTC.

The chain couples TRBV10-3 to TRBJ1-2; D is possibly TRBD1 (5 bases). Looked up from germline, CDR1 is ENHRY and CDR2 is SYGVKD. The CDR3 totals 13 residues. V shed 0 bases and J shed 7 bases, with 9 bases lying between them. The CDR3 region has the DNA TGTGCCATCAGTGAGTCTGGGACGGGTGGCTACACCTTC. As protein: CAISESGTGGYTF.

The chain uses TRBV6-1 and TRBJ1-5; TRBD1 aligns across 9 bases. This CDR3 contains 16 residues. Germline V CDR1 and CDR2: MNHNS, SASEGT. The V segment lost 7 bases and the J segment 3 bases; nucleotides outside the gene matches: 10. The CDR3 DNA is TGTGCCAGCATCCAGAGGTGGGACAGGGTCAATCAGCCCCAGCATTTT. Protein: CASIQRWDRVNQPQHF.

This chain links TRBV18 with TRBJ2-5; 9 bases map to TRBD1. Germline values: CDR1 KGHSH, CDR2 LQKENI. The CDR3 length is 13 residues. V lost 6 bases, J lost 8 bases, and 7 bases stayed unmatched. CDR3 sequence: CASSSGTGFTQYF. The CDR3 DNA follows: TGTGCCAGCTCGTCCGGGACAGGGTTCACCCAGTACTTC.

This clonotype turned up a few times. This CDR3 reads CASSALDVLDNEQFF. CDR3 coding DNA: TGTGCCAGCAGTGCTTTGGATGTCCTAGACAATGAGCAGTTCTTC. This chain connects TRBV25-1 to TRBJ2-1; no clear D gene. V dropped 4 bases and J dropped 5 bases, with 15 bases sitting between them. Germline CDR1 and CDR2: MGHDK and SYGVNS. The CDR3 consists of 15 residues.

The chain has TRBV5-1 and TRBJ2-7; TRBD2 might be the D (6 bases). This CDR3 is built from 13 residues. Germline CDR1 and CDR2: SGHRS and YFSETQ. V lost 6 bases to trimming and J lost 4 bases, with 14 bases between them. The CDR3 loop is CASKGSAGYEQYF. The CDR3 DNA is TGCGCCAGCAAAGGCAGCGCGGGATACGAGCAGTACTTC.

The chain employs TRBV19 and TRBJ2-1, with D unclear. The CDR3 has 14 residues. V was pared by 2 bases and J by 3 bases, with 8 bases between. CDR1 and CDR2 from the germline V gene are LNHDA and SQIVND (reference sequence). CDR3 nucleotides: TGTGCCAGTAGTATATATGCCGGCTACAATGAGCAGTTCTTC. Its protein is CASSIYAGYNEQFF.

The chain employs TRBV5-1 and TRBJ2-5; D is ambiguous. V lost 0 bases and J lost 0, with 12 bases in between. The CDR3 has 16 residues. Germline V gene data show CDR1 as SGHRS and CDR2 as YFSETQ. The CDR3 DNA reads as TGCGCCAGCAGCTTGGTAAGGGTCTCTGACCAAGAGACCCAGTACTTC. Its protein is CASSLVRVSDQETQYF.

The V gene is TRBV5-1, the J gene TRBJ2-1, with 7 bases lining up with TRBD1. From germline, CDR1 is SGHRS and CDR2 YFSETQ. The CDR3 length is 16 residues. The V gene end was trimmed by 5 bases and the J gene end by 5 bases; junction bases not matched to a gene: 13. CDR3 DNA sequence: TGCGCCAGCAGTTTTGGCCAGAGGGGGCTTGACAATGAGCAGTTCTTC. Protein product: CASSFGQRGLDNEQFF. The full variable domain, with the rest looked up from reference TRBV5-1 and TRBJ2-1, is KAGVTQTPRYLIKTRGQQVTLSCSPISGHRSVSWYQQTPGQGLQFLFEYFSETQRNKGNFPGRFSGRQFSNSRSEMNVSTLELGDSALYLCASSFGQRGLDNEQFFGPGTRLTVL.

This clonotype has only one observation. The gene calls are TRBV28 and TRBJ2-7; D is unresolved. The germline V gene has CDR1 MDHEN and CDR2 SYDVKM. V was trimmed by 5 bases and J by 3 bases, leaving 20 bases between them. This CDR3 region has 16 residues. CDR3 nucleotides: TGTGCCAGCAGTACCTCGTATAGAACAGAAGACTACGAGCAGTACTTC. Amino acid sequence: CASSTSYRTEDYEQYF.

The CDR3 loop reads CSAPGGAPVPYF. In nucleotides, the CDR3 is TGCAGTGCCCCCGGGGGGGCCCCAGTTCCGTACTTC. The V and J genes are TRBV20-1 and TRBJ2-5; 8 bases map to TRBD2. The V segment lost 6 bases and the J segment 13 bases; nucleotides outside the gene matches: 13. The CDR3 sequence is 12 residues long. Germline CDR1 DFQATT, CDR2 SNEGSKA (reference sequence).

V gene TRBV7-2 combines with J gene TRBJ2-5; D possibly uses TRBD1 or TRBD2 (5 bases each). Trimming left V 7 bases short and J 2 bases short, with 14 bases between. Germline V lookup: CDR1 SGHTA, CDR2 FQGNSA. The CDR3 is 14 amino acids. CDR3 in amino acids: CASTPGARQETQYF. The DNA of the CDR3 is TGTGCCAGCACCCCCGGGGCCAGACAAGAGACCCAGTACTTC.

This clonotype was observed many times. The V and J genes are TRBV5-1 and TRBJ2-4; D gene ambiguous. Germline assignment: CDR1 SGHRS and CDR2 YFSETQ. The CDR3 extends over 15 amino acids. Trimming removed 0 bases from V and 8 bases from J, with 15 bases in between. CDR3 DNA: TGCGCCAGCAGCTTGGGGCCGACTGAATTGGACATTCAGTACTTC. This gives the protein CASSLGPTELDIQYF.

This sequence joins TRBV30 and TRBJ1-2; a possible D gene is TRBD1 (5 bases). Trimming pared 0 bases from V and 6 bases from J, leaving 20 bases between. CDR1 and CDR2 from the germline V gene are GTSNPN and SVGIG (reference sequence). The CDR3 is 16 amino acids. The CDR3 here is CAWSVPGWRSRDGYTF. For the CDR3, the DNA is TGTGCCTGGAGTGTACCAGGGTGGAGATCTAGGGATGGCTACACCTTC.

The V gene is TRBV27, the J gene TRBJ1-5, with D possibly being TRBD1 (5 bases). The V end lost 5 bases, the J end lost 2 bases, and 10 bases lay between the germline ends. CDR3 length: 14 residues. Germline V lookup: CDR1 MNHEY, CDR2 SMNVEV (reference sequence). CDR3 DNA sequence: TGTGCCAGCAGTGGGGGAGGGGGCAATCAGCCCCAGCATTTT. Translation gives CASSGGGGNQPQHF.

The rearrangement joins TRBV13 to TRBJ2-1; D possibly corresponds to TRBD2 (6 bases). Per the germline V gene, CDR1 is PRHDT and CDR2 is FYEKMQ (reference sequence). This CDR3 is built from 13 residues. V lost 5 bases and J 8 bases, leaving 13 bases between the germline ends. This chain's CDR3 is CASSKTSWDEQFF. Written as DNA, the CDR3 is TGTGCCAGCAGCAAAACTAGCTGGGATGAGCAGTTCTTC.

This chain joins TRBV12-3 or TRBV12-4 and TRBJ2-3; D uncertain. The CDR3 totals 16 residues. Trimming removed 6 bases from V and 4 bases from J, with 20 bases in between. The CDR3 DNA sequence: TGTGCCAGCAGCTTAACTCCCTTCGAAGGGCCAGATACGCAGTATTTT. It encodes CASSLTPFEGPDTQYF.